The 13 T cell receptor beta chains in this list originate from one sample, sequenced in a study of T cell repertoires in cytomegalovirus infection. TCRdb reprocessed the reads via MiXCR and lists one record per CDR3 protein. The data show roughly 180,000 distinct CDR3 sequences, roughly 22% seen once. No antigen has been identified for these receptors. The specimen comprised CD8+ T cells from cultured PBMCs, sampled from culture after CMV antigen stimulation. These receptors originate from a human donor in good health (CMV status not recorded). Some clones in this sample may be carry-over from other donors' samples.

This clonotype turned up a few times. The rearrangement links TRBV11-1 to TRBJ2-1, with 7 nucleotides matching TRBD2. The CDR3 contains 14 residues. The V gene's germline CDR1 is SGHAT and CDR2 FQDESV (reference sequence). J lost 3 bases, V lost 5 bases, and 4 bases had no gene match. CDR3 residues: CASSRAGNYNEQFF. The CDR3 DNA is TGTGCCAGCAGCCGAGCGGGAAACTACAATGAGCAGTTCTTC.

The chain has TRBV7-2 and TRBJ2-7, with a weak D call TRBD1 (5 bases). The CDR3 has 12 residues. Trimming left V 4 bases short and J 4 bases short, with 8 bases between. Germline CDR1 SGHTA, CDR2 FQGNSA. CDR3 loop: CASSSTVYEQYF. In DNA form, the CDR3 reads TGTGCCAGCAGCTCGACAGTGTACGAGCAGTACTTC.

On this clonotype itself: The germline gene is not matched at one end of the junction; a read error may be the cause. This sequence joins TRBV4-1 and TRBJ1-1, with D perhaps matching TRBD1 (5 bases). The CDR3 has 15 amino acids. Germline CDR1 reads MGHRA; CDR2 reads YSYEKL. CDR3 DNA sequence: TGCGCCAGCAGCCAAGATAGGGGTTTTTACACTGAAGCTATCTTT. This encodes CASSQDRGFYTEAIF.

V is TRBV6-5 and J is TRBJ1-1; D gene unclear. The CDR3 covers 13 residues. V was trimmed by 6 bases and J by 5 bases, leaving 13 bases between them. Germline V gives CDR1 MNHEY, CDR2 SVGAGI. This chain's CDR3 is CASSSGLRTEAFF. CDR3 nucleotides: TGTGCCAGCAGCTCAGGTTTACGAACTGAAGCTTTCTTT.

The chain carries TRBV7-2 and TRBJ2-7; 9 bases match TRBD2. The CDR3 totals 17 residues. The germline gives CDR1 SGHTA, CDR2 FQGNSA. After removal of 5 bases from V and 1 base from J, the junction contained 12 bases not matched to a gene. The CDR3 sequence is CASSPRVAGARSYEQYF. The CDR3 DNA follows: TGTGCCAGCAGCCCCCGGGTAGCGGGGGCCAGATCCTACGAGCAGTACTTC.

V and J are TRBV10-1 and TRBJ1-2, with TRBD1 as a possible D gene (6 bases). The CDR3 runs to 15 residues. With 0 bases removed from V and 3 bases from J, the gap between germline ends came to 11 bases. Looked up from germline, CDR1 is WNHNN and CDR2 is SYGVQD (reference sequence). The CDR3 protein is CASSESAGDHYGYTF. The CDR3 region has the DNA TGCGCCAGCAGTGAGTCAGCAGGGGACCACTATGGCTACACCTTC.

V is TRBV11-3 and J is TRBJ2-7; D possibly corresponds to TRBD1 (5 bases). This CDR3 spans 13 amino acids. Germline V gene data show CDR1 as SGHNT and CDR2 as YENEEA. Between the trimmed V and J ends, which lost 1 base and 7 bases, there was a span of 11 bases. CDR3 nucleotides: TGTGCCAGCAGCTTAGGGGGCAGCCGAGAGCAGTACTTC. Translating it yields CASSLGGSREQYF.

This clonotype was detected a few times. This chain links TRBV6-1 with TRBJ2-7; 12 nucleotides line up with TRBD2. This CDR3 contains 17 residues. Germline-derived CDR1 and CDR2 are MNHNS and SASEGT. The V gene end was trimmed by 10 bases and the J gene end by 0 bases; junction bases not matched to a gene: 13. CDR3 residues: CATHSGLAGKSSYEQYF. The DNA for the CDR3 is TGTGCCACCCATTCGGGACTAGCGGGCAAGAGCTCCTACGAGCAGTACTTC.

The chain has TRBV27 and TRBJ2-1; D is undetermined. Germline V CDR1 and CDR2: MNHEY, SMNVEV (reference sequence). CDR3 length: 12 amino acids. V gave up 4 bases and J gave up 7 bases, with 8 bases separating them. The CDR3 reads CASSSGWNEQFF. Written as DNA, the CDR3 is TGTGCCAGCAGTTCCGGGTGGAATGAGCAGTTCTTC.

The chain couples TRBV4-1 to TRBJ1-5, with a weak D call TRBD1 (5 bases). Germline CDR1 MGHRA, CDR2 YSYEKL. This CDR3 has 15 residues. The ends were cut back, 0 bases at V and 7 bases at J, with 13 bases in the middle. The CDR3 bases are TGCGCCAGCAGCCAAGAAGGGCAGGGAGGGCAGCCCCAGCATTTT. Its protein product is CASSQEGQGGQPQHF.

The chain couples TRBV27 to TRBJ1-5; the match to TRBD1 covers 10 bases. V lost 5 bases, J lost 8 bases, and 6 bases stayed unmatched. CDR1 MNHEY and CDR2 SMNVEV come from the germline V gene (reference sequence). CDR3 size: 14 residues. CDR3 in amino acids: CASSAGTGVEPQHF. The CDR3 nucleotides are TGTGCCAGCAGTGCCGGGACAGGGGTCGAGCCCCAGCATTTT.

Note on this clonotype: A read error may produce the germline difference seen at one junction end. This CDR3 reads CDSTGPGQGVSTLGYTF. The DNA for the CDR3 is TGTGACAGCACCGGACCGGGACAGGGTGTCTCCACCCTTGGCTACACCTTC. The chain is built from TRBV7-9 and TRBJ1-2, with 9 bases lining up with TRBD1. The CDR3 length is 17 residues. CDR1 is SEHNR, CDR2 FQNEAQ, per germline (reference sequence).

The J gene is TRBJ2-5, the V gene TRBV7-6; D is uncertain. This CDR3 contains 13 residues. V gave up 5 bases and J gave up 4 bases, with 11 bases separating them. Germline assignment: CDR1 SGHVS and CDR2 FNYEAQ. The CDR3 nucleotides are TGTGCCAGCAGCCCCAACGAAGCAGAGACCCAGTACTTC. Translation: CASSPNEAETQYF.